This paragraph reports one T cell receptor (beta chain). The method was immunoSEQ multiplex PCR; TCRdb's version includes in-frame clones alone and lacks a portion of them. The table lists around 65,000 clones, around 90% of them singletons. This sample was taken from a study of OX40 agonist ivuxolimab in advanced cancers. Overall study context: Two cutaneous melanoma patients and one hepatocellular carcinoma patient, three in all, had partial responses.

V was trimmed by 5 bases and J by 6 bases, leaving 19 bases between them. CDR3 length: 15 residues. CDR1 is PRHDT and CDR2 is FYEKMQ in the germline V gene (reference sequence). The source material was CD4+ or CD8+ T cells sorted from blood, sampled in a trial of the OX40 agonist ivuxolimab. The V call is TRBV13, the J call TRBJ1-1, with D tentatively TRBD1 (5 bases). The receptor was isolated from an adult with an advanced solid tumor such as melanoma, head and neck, liver or kidney cancer. The CDR3 protein is CASSPESVQGSEAFF. CDR3 DNA sequence: TGTGCCAGCAGCCCCGAAAGCGTTCAGGGTTCTGAAGCTTTCTTT.